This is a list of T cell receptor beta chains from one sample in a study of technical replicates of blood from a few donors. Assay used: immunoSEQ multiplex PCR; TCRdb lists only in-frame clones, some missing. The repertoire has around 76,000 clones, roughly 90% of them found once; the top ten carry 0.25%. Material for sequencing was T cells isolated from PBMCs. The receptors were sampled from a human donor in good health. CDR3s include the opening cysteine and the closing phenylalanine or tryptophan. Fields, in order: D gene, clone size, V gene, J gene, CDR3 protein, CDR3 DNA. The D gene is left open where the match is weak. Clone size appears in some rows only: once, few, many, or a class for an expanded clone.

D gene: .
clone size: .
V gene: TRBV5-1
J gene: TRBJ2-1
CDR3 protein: CASSPKAGSYNEQFF
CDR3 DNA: TGCGCCAGCTCCCCCAAGGCGGGGTCTTACAATGAGCAGTTCTTC

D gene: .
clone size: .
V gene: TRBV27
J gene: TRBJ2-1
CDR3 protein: CASSSSPYNEQFF
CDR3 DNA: TGTGCCAGCTCCAGTTCCCCCTACAATGAGCAGTTCTTC

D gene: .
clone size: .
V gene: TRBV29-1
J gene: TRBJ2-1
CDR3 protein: CSVLIYNEQFF
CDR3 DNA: TGCAGCGTTCTTATCTACAATGAGCAGTTCTTC

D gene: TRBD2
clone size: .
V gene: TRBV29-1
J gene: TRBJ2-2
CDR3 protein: CSSKRENTGELFF
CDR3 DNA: TGCAGCTCTAAGCGGGAAAACACCGGGGAGCTGTTTTTT

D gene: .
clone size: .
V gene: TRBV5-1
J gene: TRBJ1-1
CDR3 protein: CASSLRPREDTEAFF
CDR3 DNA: TGCGCCAGCAGCTTACGTCCCAGGGAGGACACTGAAGCTTTCTTT

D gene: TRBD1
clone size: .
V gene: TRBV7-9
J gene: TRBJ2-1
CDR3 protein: CASSSGQAPTEQFF
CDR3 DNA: TGTGCCAGCAGCTCCGGACAGGCCCCTACTGAGCAGTTCTTC

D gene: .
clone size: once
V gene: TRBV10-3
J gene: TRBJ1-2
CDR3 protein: CAISGTSRGDTQEGYTF
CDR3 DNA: TGTGCCATCAGCGGTACCAGTCGGGGGGACACCCAGGAAGGCTACACCTTC

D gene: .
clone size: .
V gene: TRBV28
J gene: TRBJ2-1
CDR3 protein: CASSEGWPSSYNEQFF
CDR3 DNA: TGTGCCAGCAGCGAGGGCTGGCCCAGCTCCTACAATGAGCAGTTCTTC

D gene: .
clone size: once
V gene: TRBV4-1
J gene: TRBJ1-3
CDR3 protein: CASSTQGGPGNTIYF
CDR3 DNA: TGCGCCAGCAGCACTCAAGGGGGTCCTGGAAACACCATATATTTT

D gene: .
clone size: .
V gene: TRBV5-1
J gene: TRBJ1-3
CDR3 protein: CASSLSYSGNTIYF
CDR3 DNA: TGCGCCAGCAGCTTGTCCTACTCTGGAAACACCATATATTTT

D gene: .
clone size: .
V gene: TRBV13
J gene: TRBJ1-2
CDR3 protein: CASRFGGGLYGYTF
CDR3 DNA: TGTGCCAGCAGGTTCGGGGGGGGTCTCTATGGCTACACCTTC

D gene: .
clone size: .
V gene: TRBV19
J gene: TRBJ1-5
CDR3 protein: CASSTPKGWGMDNQPQHF
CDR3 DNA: TGTGCCAGTAGTACCCCAAAGGGTTGGGGCATGGACAATCAGCCCCAGCATTTT

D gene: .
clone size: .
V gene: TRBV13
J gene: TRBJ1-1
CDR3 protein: CASSLVGGRTEAFF
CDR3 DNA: TGTGCCAGCAGCTTAGTTGGGGGGAGAACTGAAGCTTTCTTT

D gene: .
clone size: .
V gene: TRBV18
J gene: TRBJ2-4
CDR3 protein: CASVAEAKNIQYF
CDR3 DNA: TGTGCCAGCGTAGCGGAAGCCAAAAACATTCAGTACTTC

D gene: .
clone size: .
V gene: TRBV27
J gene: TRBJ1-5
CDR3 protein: CASSLKQYQPQHF
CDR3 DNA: TGTGCCAGCAGTTTGAAACAATATCAGCCCCAGCATTTT

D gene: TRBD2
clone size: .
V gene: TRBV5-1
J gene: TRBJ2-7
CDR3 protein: CASSLTPLAGSYEQYF
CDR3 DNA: TGCGCCAGCAGCTTGACACCCCTAGCGGGATCATACGAGCAGTACTTC

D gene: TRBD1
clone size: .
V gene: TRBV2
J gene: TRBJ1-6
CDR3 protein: CASSGSGGPAYNSPLHF
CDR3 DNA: TGTGCCAGCAGTGGATCAGGGGGCCCGGCCTATAATTCACCCCTCCACTTT

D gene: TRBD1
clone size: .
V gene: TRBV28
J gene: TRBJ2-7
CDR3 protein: CASRTEGQGITYEQYF
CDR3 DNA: TGTGCCAGCAGAACCGAAGGACAGGGTATAACCTACGAGCAGTACTTC

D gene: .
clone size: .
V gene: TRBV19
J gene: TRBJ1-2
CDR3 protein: CASTTIRGANYGYTF
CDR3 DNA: TGTGCCAGTACCACTATAAGAGGAGCCAACTATGGCTACACCTTC

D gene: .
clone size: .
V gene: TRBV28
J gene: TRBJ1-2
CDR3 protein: CASSYTDGYTF
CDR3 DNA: TGTGCCAGCAGTTACACAGATGGCTACACCTTC

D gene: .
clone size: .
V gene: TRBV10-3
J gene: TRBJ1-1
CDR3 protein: CAISESTGGRNLNEAFF
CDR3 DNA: TGTGCCATCAGTGAGTCGACGGGGGGGCGGAACTTAAATGAAGCTTTCTTT

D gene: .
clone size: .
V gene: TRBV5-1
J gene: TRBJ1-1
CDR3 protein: CASSLGGQKPEAFF
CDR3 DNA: TGCGCCAGCAGCTTGGGCGGACAGAAACCAGAAGCTTTCTTT

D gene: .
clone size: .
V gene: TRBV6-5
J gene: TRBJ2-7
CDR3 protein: CASSYRTPQESEQYF
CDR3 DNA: TGTGCCAGCAGTTACCGGACACCCCAGGAAAGCGAGCAGTACTTC

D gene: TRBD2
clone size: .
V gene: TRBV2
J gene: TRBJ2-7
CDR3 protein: CASSEGLAGYEQYF
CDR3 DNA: TGTGCCAGCAGTGAAGGGCTAGCGGGCTACGAGCAGTACTTC

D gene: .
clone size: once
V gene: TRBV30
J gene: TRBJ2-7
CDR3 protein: CAWSRPREMLGQYF
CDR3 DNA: TGTGCCTGGAGTAGGCCTAGGGAGATGTTGGGGCAGTACTTC

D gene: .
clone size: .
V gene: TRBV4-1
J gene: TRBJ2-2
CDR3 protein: CASSQVSTGSTGELFF
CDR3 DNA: TGCGCCAGCAGCCAAGTTTCGACGGGGAGCACCGGGGAGCTGTTTTTT

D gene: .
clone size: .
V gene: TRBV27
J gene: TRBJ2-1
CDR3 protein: CASSSASRSEQFF
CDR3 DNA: TGTGCCAGCAGTTCTGCTTCGCGGAGTGAGCAGTTCTTC

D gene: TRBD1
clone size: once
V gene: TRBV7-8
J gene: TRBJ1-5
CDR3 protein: CASSSRRDSVNQPQHF
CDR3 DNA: TGTGCCAGCAGCTCTAGGAGGGACAGCGTCAATCAGCCCCAGCATTTT

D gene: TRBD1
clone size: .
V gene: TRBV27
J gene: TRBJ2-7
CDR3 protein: CASSLPDRVFSYEQYF
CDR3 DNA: TGTGCCAGCAGTTTACCGGACAGGGTTTTCTCCTACGAGCAGTACTTC

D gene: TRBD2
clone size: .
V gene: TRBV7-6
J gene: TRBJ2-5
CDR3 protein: CASSLGGGNQETQYF
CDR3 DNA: TGTGCCAGCAGCTTAGGCGGGGGGAACCAAGAGACCCAGTACTTC

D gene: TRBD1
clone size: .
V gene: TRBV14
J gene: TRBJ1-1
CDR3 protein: CASSQDRGQLFGTEAFF
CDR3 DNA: TGTGCCAGCAGCCAAGATCGGGGACAGCTTTTCGGCACTGAAGCTTTCTTT

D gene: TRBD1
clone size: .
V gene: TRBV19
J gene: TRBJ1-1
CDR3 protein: CASTWDRPWGVEAFF
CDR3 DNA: TGTGCCAGTACCTGGGACAGGCCATGGGGGGTTGAAGCTTTCTTT

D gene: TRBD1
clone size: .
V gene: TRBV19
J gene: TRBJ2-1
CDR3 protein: CASSIGTGGSHNEQFF
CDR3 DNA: TGTGCCAGTAGTATCGGGACAGGGGGAAGTCATAATGAGCAGTTCTTC

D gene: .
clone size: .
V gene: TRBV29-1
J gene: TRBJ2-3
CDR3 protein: CSVPAYDRRSTDTQYF
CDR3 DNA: TGCAGCGTTCCCGCATACGACAGGCGAAGCACAGATACGCAGTATTTT

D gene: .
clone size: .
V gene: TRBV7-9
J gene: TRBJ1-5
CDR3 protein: CASSADRDQPQHF
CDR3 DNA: TGTGCCAGCAGCGCTGACCGGGATCAGCCCCAGCATTTT

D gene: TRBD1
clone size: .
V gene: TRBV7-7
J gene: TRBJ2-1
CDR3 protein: CASSPGTGDNEQFF
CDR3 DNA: TGTGCCAGCAGCCCGGGGACAGGGGACAATGAGCAGTTCTTC

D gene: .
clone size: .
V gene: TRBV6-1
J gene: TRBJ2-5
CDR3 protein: CASKASLAGKTQYF
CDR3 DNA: TGTGCCAGCAAGGCGAGTCTGGCCGGGAAGACCCAGTACTTC

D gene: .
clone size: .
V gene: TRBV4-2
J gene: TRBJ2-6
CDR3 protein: CASSQELVGAGANVLTF
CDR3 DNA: TGTGCCAGCAGCCAAGAGTTAGTAGGGGCCGGGGCCAACGTCCTGACTTTC

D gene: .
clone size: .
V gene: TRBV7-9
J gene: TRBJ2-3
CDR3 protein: CASSLDSVTTDTQYF
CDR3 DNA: TGTGCCAGCAGCTTAGATAGCGTGACAACAGATACGCAGTATTTT

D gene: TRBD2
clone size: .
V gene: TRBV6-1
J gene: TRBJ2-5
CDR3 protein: CASSESLAGETQYF
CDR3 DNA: TGTGCCAGCAGTGAATCACTAGCGGGAGAGACCCAGTACTTC

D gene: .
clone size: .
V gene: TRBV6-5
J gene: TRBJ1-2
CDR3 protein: CASSYGGSFYGYTF
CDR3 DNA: TGTGCCAGCAGTTATGGCGGCAGTTTCTATGGCTACACCTTC

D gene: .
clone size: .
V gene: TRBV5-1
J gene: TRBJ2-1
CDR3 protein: CASSFAPGTSNNEQFF
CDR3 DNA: TGCGCCAGCAGCTTTGCACCCGGGACTTCAAACAATGAGCAGTTCTTC

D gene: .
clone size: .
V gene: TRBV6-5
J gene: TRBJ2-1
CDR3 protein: CASREDREGEQFF
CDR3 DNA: TGTGCCAGCAGAGAGGACAGGGAGGGTGAGCAGTTCTTC

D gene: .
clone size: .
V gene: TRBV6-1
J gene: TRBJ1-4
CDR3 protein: CAIQYTPTEGKLFF
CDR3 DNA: TGTGCCATCCAATATACACCTACAGAGGGAAAACTGTTTTTT

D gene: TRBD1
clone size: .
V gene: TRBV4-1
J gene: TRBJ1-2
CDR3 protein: CASSQDRTGRRGMGYTF
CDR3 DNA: TGCGCCAGCAGCCAAGACCGGACAGGGCGTCGCGGTATGGGCTACACCTTC

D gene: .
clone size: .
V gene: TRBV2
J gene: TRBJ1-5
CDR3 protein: CASSEGPGSYSNQPQHF
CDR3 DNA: TGTGCCAGCAGTGAAGGCCCAGGCAGTTATAGCAATCAGCCCCAGCATTTT

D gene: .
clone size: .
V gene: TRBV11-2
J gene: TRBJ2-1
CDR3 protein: CASSTSGFLSYNEQFF
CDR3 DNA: TGTGCCAGCAGCACCTCAGGATTCCTCTCCTACAATGAGCAGTTCTTC

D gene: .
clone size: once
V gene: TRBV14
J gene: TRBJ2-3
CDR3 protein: CASSPQRFTDTQYF
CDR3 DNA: TGTGCCAGCAGCCCCCAGCGGTTCACAGATACGCAGTATTTT

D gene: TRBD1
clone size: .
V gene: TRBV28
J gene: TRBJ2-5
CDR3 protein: CASSRDSQETQYF
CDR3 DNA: TGTGCCAGCAGTAGGGACAGCCAAGAGACCCAGTACTTC

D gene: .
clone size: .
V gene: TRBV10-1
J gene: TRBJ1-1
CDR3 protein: CASSESAGNTEAFF
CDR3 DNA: TGCGCCAGCAGTGAGTCGGCGGGGAACACTGAAGCTTTCTTT

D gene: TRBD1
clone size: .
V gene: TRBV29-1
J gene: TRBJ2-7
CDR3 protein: CSVEGQGYEQYF
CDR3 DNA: TGCAGCGTTGAAGGACAGGGGTACGAGCAGTACTTC

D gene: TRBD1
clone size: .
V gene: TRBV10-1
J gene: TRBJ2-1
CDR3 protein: CASSEGGINEQFF
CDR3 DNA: TGCGCCAGCAGTGAAGGGGGCATCAATGAGCAGTTCTTC

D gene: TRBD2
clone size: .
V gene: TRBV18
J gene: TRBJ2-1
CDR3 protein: CASSPPLGRGGLGEQFF
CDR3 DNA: TGTGCCAGCTCACCACCGTTAGGGCGGGGGGGCCTCGGTGAGCAGTTCTTC

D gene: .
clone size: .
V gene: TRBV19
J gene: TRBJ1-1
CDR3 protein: CASRPVQGNTEAFF
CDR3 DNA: TGTGCCAGTAGACCCGTTCAGGGCAACACTGAAGCTTTCTTT

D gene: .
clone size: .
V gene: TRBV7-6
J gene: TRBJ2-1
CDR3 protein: CASSVDYRPGVGEQFF
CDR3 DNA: TGTGCCAGCAGCGTAGATTACCGGCCAGGGGTGGGTGAGCAGTTCTTC

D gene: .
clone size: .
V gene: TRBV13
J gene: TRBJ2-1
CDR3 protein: CASSLGGGLAENEQFF
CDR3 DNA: TGTGCCAGCAGCTTAGGCGGGGGGCTAGCGGAAAATGAGCAGTTCTTC

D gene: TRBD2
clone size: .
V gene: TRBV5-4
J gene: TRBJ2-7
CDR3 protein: CASSLRLAGAYEQYF
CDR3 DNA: TGTGCCAGCAGCTTGAGACTAGCGGGAGCCTACGAGCAGTACTTC